The clone carrying this T cell receptor (beta chain) was seen a handful of times. What it binds is not known. The data stem from a study of T-cell reconstitution after alpha-beta-depleted transplantation in children. V gave up 5 bases and J gave up 6 bases, with 14 bases separating them. The length of the CDR3 is 14 residues. Germline loops: CDR1 SSHAT, CDR2 FNYEAQ (reference sequence). The TCRbeta library incorporated unique molecular identifiers. MiXCR, run by TCRdb on the PCR reads, gives a single entry per CDR3 protein. The data contain 700,000 to 950,000 distinct CDR3 sequences, roughly 15% of them seen just once; the ten biggest clones take up about 4.6%. Findings and limits, study-wide: Some patients' high day-60 TCRbeta diversity was attributed to recipient cells surviving conditioning. Newly produced T cells mostly provided counts and TCRbeta diversity after one year, as hyperexpanded clones declined. It was reported that alpha-beta T cells came from several hundred expanded graft clones (about two months after transplant).

This sample comprised PBMCs, mostly from graft donor cells, obtained 360 days after TCRalphabeta/CD19-depleted stem cell transplant. This chain uses TRBV7-7 with TRBJ1-5; no clear D. The source of this sequence is a male patient aged 5 to 17 who had a stem cell transplant for acute lymphoblastic leukemia, so the T cells may come from the graft donor. The CDR3 sequence: CASSLRAQSQPQHF. The CDR3 coding sequence is TGTGCCAGCAGCCTCCGAGCCCAGAGTCAGCCCCAGCATTTT. The full variable domain, its missing parts supplied by reference TRBV7-7 and TRBJ1-5, is GAGVSQSPRYKVTKRGQDVTLRCDPISSHATLYWYQQALGQGPEFLTYFNYEAQPDKSGLPSDRFSAERPEGSISTLTIQRTEQRDSAMYRCASSLRAQSQPQHFGDGTRLSIL.